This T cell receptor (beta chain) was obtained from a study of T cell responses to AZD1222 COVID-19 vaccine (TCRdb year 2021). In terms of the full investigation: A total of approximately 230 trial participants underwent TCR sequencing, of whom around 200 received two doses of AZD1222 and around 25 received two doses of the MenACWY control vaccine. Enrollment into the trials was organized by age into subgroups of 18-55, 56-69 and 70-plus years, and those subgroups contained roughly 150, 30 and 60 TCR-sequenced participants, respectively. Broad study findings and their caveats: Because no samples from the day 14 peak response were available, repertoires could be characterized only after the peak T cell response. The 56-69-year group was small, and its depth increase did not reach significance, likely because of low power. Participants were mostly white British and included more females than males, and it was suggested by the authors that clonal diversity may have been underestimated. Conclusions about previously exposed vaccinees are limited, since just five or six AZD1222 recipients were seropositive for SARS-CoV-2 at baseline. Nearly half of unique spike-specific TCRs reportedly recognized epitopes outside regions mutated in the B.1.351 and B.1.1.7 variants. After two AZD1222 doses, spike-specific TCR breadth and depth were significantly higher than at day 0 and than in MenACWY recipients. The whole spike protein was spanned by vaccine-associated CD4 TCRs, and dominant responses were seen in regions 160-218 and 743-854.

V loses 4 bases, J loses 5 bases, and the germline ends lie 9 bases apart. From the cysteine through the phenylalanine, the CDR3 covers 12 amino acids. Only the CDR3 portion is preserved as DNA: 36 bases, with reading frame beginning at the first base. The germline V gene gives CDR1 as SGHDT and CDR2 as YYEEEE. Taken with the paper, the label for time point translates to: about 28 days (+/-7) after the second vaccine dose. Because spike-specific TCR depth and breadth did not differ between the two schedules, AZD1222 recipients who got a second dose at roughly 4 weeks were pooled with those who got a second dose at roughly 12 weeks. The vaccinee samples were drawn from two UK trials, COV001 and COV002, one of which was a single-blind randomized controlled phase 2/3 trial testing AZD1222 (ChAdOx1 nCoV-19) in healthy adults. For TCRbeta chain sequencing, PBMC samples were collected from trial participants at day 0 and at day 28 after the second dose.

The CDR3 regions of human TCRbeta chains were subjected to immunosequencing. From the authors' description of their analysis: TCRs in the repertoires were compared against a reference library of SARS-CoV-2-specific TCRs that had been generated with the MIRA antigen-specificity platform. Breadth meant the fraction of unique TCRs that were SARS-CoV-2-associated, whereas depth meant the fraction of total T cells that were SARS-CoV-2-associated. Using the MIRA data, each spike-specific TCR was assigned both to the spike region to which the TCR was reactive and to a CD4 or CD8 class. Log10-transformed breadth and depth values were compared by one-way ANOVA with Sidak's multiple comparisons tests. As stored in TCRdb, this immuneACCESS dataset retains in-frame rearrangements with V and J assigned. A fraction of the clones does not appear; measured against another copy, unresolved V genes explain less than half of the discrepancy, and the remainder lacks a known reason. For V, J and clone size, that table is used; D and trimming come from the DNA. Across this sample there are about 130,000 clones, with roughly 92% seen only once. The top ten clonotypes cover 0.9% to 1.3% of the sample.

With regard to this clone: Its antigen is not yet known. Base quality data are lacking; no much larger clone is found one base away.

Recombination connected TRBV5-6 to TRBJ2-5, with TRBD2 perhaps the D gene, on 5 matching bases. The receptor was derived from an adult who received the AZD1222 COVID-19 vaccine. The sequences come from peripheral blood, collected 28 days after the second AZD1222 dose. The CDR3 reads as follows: CASSAPGETQYF. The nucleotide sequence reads TGTGCCAGCAGCGCACCGGGGGAGACCCAGTACTTC.